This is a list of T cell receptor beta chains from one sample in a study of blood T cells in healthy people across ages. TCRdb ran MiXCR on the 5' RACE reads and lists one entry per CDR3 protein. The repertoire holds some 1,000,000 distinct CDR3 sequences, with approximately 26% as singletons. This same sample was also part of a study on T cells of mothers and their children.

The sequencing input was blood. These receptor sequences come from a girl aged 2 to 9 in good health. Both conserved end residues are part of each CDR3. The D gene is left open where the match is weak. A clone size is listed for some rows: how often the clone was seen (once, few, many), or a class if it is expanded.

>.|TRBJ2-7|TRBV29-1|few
TGCAGCGTGCTATCGGGACTTGGATACGAGCAGTACTTC
CSVLSGLGYEQYF
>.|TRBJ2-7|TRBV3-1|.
TGTGCCAGCAGCCAAGGCTCCCCCTACGAGCAGTACTTC
CASSQGSPYEQYF
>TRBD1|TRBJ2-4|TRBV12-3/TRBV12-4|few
TGTGCCAGCAGTTGGACAGGCCCGGCCAAAAACATTCAGTACTTC
CASSWTGPAKNIQYF
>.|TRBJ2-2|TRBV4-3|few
TGCGCCAGCAGCCAAGGAGCCACGACGACCGGGGAGCTGTTTTTT
CASSQGATTTGELFF
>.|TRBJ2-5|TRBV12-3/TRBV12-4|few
TGTGCCAGCAGTTTAGGGAGGGGGCTGACTGGAGAGACCCAGTACTTC
CASSLGRGLTGETQYF
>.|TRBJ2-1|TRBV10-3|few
TGTGCCATCAGTGTCAGTTACAATGAGCAGTTCTTC
CAISVSYNEQFF
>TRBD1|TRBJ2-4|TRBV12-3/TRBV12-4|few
TGTGCCAGCAGTTCACGACAGGGCTTCGGGAACATTCAGTACTTC
CASSSRQGFGNIQYF
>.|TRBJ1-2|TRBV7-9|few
TGTGCCAGCAGGAGAACAGGGCTTGGCTACACCTTC
CASRRTGLGYTF
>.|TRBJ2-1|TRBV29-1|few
TGCAGCGTTGATGAATTAGGCAATGAGCAGTTCTTC
CSVDELGNEQFF
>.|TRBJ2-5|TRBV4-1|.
TGCGCCAGCACTGACGTCGGGAGAGAGACCCAGTACTTC
CASTDVGRETQYF
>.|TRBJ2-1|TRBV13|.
TGTGCCAGCAGCTTACCCGGGACTCCCTTGTTTCGGTTCTTC
CASSLPGTPLFRFF
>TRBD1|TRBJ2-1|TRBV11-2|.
TGTGCCAGCAGCTTAGGATGGGACAGTTCAATTTATATCTCCTACAATGAGCAGTTCTTC
CASSLGWDSSIYISYNEQFF
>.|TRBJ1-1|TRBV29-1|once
TGCAGCGTTGCAATCATGAACACTGAAGCTTTCTTT
CSVAIMNTEAFF
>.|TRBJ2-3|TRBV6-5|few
TGTGCCAGCAGTTACTCGAGTCTAATAGATACGCAGTATTTT
CASSYSSLIDTQYF
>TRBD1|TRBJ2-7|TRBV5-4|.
TGTGCCAGCAGCTCCAGGGACAGGGCAACCTACGAGCAGTACTTC
CASSSRDRATYEQYF
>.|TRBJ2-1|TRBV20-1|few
TGCAGTGCTTTCAGAACAGGAAGCTCCTACAATGAGCAGTTCTTC
CSAFRTGSSYNEQFF
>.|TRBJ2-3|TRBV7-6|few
TGTGCCAGCGCTTATGGCCGCACAGATACGCAGTATTTT
CASAYGRTDTQYF
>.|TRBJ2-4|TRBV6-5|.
TGTGCCAGCAGGTTGGGGCAGTTCAACATTCAGTACTTC
CASRLGQFNIQYF
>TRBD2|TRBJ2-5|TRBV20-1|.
TGCAGTGCTAGACCCGGGACTAGCGGGTTTAAGTATCGTAATGAGCAGTTTTTC
CSARPGTSGFKYRNEQFF
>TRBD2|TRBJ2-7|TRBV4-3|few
TGCGCCAGCAGCCAAGATGGAAGCGGGGGGTTCTACGAGCAGTACTTC
CASSQDGSGGFYEQYF
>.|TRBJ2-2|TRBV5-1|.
TGCGCCAGCAGCGCAGGGGTGGACACCGGGGAGCTGTTTTTT
CASSAGVDTGELFF
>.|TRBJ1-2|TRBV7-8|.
TGTGCCAGCAGCTTTCTGGAAACTTCTAACTATGGCTACACCTTC
CASSFLETSNYGYTF
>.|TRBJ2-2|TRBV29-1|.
TGCAGCTTCCAAGGGGACCCGAACACCGGGGAGCTGTTTTTT
CSFQGDPNTGELFF
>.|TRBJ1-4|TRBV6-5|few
TGTGCCAGCAGACCCGGGGGAAGCATTGAAAAACTGTTTTTT
CASRPGGSIEKLFF
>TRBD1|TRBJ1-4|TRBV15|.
TGTGCCACCAGCAGAGAAGCGACAGGGGGAAATGAAAAACTGTTTTTT
CATSREATGGNEKLFF
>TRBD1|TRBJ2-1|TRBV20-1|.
TGCAGTGCCCCCGCGGGACAGGGTGGCAATGAGCAGTTCTTC
CSAPAGQGGNEQFF
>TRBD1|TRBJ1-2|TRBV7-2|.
TGTGCCAGCAACCAACCGACAGGGGTTCAGGGCTACACCTTC
CASNQPTGVQGYTF
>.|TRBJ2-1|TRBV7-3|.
TGTGCCAGCAGCTTAATCGGCGAAACGAGCTCCTACAATGAGCAGTTCTTC
CASSLIGETSSYNEQFF
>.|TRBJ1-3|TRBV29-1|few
TGCAGCGCTGGTGCAGGGAGTATCGGAAACACCATATATTTT
CSAGAGSIGNTIYF
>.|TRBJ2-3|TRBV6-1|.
TGTGCTCTAAGGGCGGGGCAGCCCGGGGCCACAGATACGCAGTATTTT
CALRAGQPGATDTQYF
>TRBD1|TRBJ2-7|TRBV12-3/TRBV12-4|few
TGTGCCAGCGCGGGGACAGGGAACGAGCAGTACTTC
CASAGTGNEQYF
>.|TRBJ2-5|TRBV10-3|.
TGTGCCATCAGTGACACAGGAGGGAGCGGACAAGAGACCCAGTACTTC
CAISDTGGSGQETQYF
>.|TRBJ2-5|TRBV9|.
TGTGCCAGCAGCCCTCGACCCCTAGGGGAGACCCAGTACTTC
CASSPRPLGETQYF
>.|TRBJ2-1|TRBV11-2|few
TGTGCCAGCAGCTTAGATGCGGAGGGGCCTCACAACGAGCAGTTCTTC
CASSLDAEGPHNEQFF
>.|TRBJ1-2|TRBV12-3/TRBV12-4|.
TGTGCCAGCAGTTTTGGGCATGGTGGCTACACCTTC
CASSFGHGGYTF
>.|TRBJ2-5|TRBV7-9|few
TGTGCCAGCAGCTTGGAGTTCTTC
CASSLEFF
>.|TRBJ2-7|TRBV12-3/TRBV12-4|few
TGTGCCAGCAGTTTAGACACTGGCTACGAGCAGTACTTC
CASSLDTGYEQYF
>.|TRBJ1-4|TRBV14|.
TGTGCCAGCAGCAGGGCGATTAATGAAAAACTGTTTTTT
CASSRAINEKLFF
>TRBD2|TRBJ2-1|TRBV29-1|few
TGCAGCGTCCCTGGACTAGCGGGAGGGTTCTACAATGAGCAGTTCTTC
CSVPGLAGGFYNEQFF
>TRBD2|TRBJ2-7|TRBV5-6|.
TGTGCCAGCAGCCAAAGACCCAGCGGACATATAGGACTAGCAAAGCCATACGAGCAGTACTTC
CASSQRPSGHIGLAKPYEQYF
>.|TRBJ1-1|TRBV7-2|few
TGTGCCAGCAGCTTAACTTTGGGGGGCACTGAAGCTTTCTTT
CASSLTLGGTEAFF
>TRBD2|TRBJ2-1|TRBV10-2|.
TGCGCCAGCAATCCGACTAGCGGCTACAATGAGCAGTTCTTC
CASNPTSGYNEQFF
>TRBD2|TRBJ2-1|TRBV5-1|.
TGCGCCAGCAGACCTCCCGGGACTAGCGGCTACAATGAGCAGTTCTTC
CASRPPGTSGYNEQFF
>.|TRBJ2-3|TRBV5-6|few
TGTGCCAGCAGCTTGGCGGCGGCCACAGATACGCAGTATTTT
CASSLAAATDTQYF
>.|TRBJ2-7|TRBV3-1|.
TGTGCCAGCAGCCCGTCCCTAGTCAGGAGGCTCCCGTACGAGCAGTACTTC
CASSPSLVRRLPYEQYF
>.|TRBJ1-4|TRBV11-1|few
TGTGCCAGCAGCTCCTCAGGGAAGCAGCATGAAAAACTGTTTTTT
CASSSSGKQHEKLFF
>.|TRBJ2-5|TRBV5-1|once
TGCGCCAGCATTAAAGGGTACTTC
CASIKGYF
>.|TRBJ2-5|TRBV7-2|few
TGTGCCAGCAGCCCTATGGCAGCCCAAGAGACCCAGTACTTC
CASSPMAAQETQYF
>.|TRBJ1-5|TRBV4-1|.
TGCGCCAGCAGCCAGACCGACCTTCGGGAAACTCCCCAGCATTTT
CASSQTDLRETPQHF
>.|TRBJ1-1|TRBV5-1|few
TGCGCCAGCAGCTTGGAACGGCAAGGGGAGGTTGGAGCTTTCTTT
CASSLERQGEVGAFF
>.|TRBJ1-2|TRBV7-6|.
TGTGCCAGCAGCACCCCAGGGTACGGCTACACCTTC
CASSTPGYGYTF
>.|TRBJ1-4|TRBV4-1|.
TGCGCCAGCAGCCAAGTGGCCGGACAAAATGAAAAACTGTTTTTT
CASSQVAGQNEKLFF
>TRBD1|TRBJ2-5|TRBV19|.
TGTGCCAGTAGTATATACAGAGGACAGGGCCAAGAGACCCAGTACTTC
CASSIYRGQGQETQYF